The 23 T cell receptor beta chains in this list originate from one sample, sequenced in a study of blood T cell repertoires in COVID-19. The assay was immunoSEQ multiplex PCR, and TCRdb's table has in-frame clones only and misses some. The sample records some 170,000 clones, roughly 84% being singletons. The sample consisted of PBMCs or T cells enriched from blood (not recorded which). The receptors here all came from a man over 45 who had recovered from COVID-19.

The chain links TRBV6-5 to TRBJ2-7; a weak D match, TRBD2 (7 bases). In germline, CDR1 is MNHEY, CDR2 SVGAGI. Trimming shortened V by 6 bases and J by 7 bases, and 16 bases separated the two germline ends. The CDR3 runs to 13 residues. The chain's CDR3 is CASRMGGAREQYF. CDR3 DNA: TGTGCCAGCAGAATGGGGGGGGCGCGGGAGCAGTACTTC.

The CDR3 region is CASSLRPTSGGGELFF. The CDR3 nucleotides read TGTGCCAGCAGCTTACGGCCAACTAGCGGGGGTGGGGAGCTGTTTTTT. The chain combines TRBV7-2 with TRBJ2-2, with 11 bases that match TRBD2. Trimming took 2 bases from V and 8 from J; bases not matched to a gene: 7. Germline V gene sequence: CDR1 SGHTA, CDR2 FQGNSA. This CDR3 spans 16 amino acids.

The rearrangement joins TRBV5-1 to TRBJ1-4, with no clear D. V lost 4 bases to trimming and J lost 0 bases, with 10 bases between them. The CDR3 has 15 amino acids. Germline V gene lookup returns CDR1 SGHRS and CDR2 YFSETQ. The CDR3 is CASSRVEATNEKLFF. CDR3 DNA sequence: TGCGCCAGCAGCCGGGTCGAGGCAACTAATGAAAAACTGTTTTTT.

The chain carries TRBV6-5 and TRBJ1-2; D remains ambiguous. This CDR3 comprises 13 residues. Trimming cost V 5 bases and J 4 bases, with 11 bases left between them. The germline CDR1 and CDR2 sequences are MNHEY and SVGAGI. CDR3 loop: CASSNGVGYGYTF. CDR3 DNA: TGTGCCAGCAGTAACGGGGTGGGCTATGGCTACACCTTC.

CDR3 coding DNA: TGTGCCAGCTCAACAGGGGATTATACGCAGTATTTT. Translation gives CASSTGDYTQYF. The genes are TRBV18 and TRBJ2-3, with TRBD1 identical over 7 bases. Losses at the gene ends were 5 bases for V and 7 bases for J; bases not matched to a gene: 3. CDR1 is KGHSH and CDR2 is LQKENI in the germline V gene. The length of the CDR3 is 12 residues.

This clone was seen ten or more times. The same CDR3 also results from other DNA sequences found in this sample. J is TRBJ2-3 and V is TRBV7-3, with 7 bases that match TRBD1. Germline CDR1 SGHTA, CDR2 FQGTGA. CDR3 size: 14 residues. V gave up 3 bases and J gave up 3 bases; unmatched junction bases: 3. CDR3 sequence (DNA): TGTGCCAGCAGCTTGGGACAGATAACAGATACGCAGTATTTT. Protein sequence: CASSLGQITDTQYF.

This chain joins TRBV19 and TRBJ2-6; D gene uncertain. CDR3 length: 15 amino acids. From germline, CDR1 is LNHDA and CDR2 SQIVND (reference sequence). V was trimmed by 1 base and J by 2 bases, leaving 6 bases between them. The CDR3 loop reads CASSIGVAGANVLTF. For the CDR3, the DNA is TGTGCCAGTAGTATAGGAGTTGCTGGGGCCAACGTCCTGACTTTC.

This clone was seen a few times. The chain is built from TRBV6-1 and TRBJ1-3, with 10 nucleotides matching TRBD1. This CDR3 contains 17 residues. Unmatched junction bases numbered 6, after V lost 4 bases and J lost 0 bases. CDR1 is MNHNS and CDR2 is SASEGT in the germline V gene. This CDR3 reads CASSGDRGEVSGNTIYF. The DNA for the CDR3 is TGTGCCAGCAGTGGGGACAGGGGAGAGGTCTCTGGAAACACCATATATTTT.

The CDR3 region has the DNA TGCGCCAGCAGCTTTGGAGACAGGGGCTATGGCTACACCTTC. Translated: CASSFGDRGYGYTF. The rearrangement links TRBV5-1 to TRBJ1-2; 8 bases fit TRBD1. The CDR3 is 14 residues long. The trim removed 2 bases at V and 4 bases at J, leaving 4 bases unmatched. Germline V lookup: CDR1 SGHRS, CDR2 YFSETQ.

The chain couples TRBV4-2 to TRBJ2-5, with 7 bases aligning to TRBD2. This CDR3 contains 15 residues. Germline V gene sequence: CDR1 LGHNA, CDR2 YNFKEQ. The junction had 7 bases not matched to a gene; V was cut back by 1 base and J by 5 bases. The CDR3 protein is CASSQGLAVMETQYF. The CDR3 DNA reads as TGTGCCAGCAGCCAAGGGCTAGCGGTCATGGAGACCCAGTACTTC.

This clone was picked up a small number of times. V usage is TRBV7-9 and J usage is TRBJ2-2; D is ambiguous. The V end lost 2 bases, the J end lost 6 bases, and 4 bases lay between the germline ends. The germline CDR1 and CDR2 sequences are SEHNR and FQNEAQ (reference sequence). This CDR3 is built from 12 residues. CDR3 sequence: CASSLLSGELFF. In DNA, the CDR3 is TGTGCCAGCAGCTTACTCTCCGGGGAGCTGTTTTTT.

This chain links TRBV29-1 with TRBJ2-1; tentatively, D is TRBD2 (6 bases). The germline V and J ends were trimmed by 6 bases and 4 bases, with 13 bases remaining between them. The CDR3 spans 13 residues. Germline assignment: CDR1 SQVTM and CDR2 ANQGSEA. This CDR3 is CSVGTGGYNEQFF. The CDR3 DNA reads as TGCAGCGTCGGGACCGGAGGGTACAATGAGCAGTTCTTC.

The chain has TRBV11-3 and TRBJ2-1; 7 bases agree with TRBD2. The germline V gene has CDR1 SGHNT and CDR2 YENEEA. CDR3 length: 15 residues. With 2 bases clipped from V and 1 base from J, the junction kept 2 bases outside the gene matches. CDR3 sequence: CASSLRRGSYNEQFF. CDR3 in DNA: TGTGCCAGCAGCTTAAGGCGGGGGTCCTACAATGAGCAGTTCTTC.

V and J are TRBV20-1 and TRBJ2-1; 8 nucleotides match TRBD2. The CDR3 covers 11 residues. In germline, CDR1 is DFQATT, CDR2 SNEGSKA (reference sequence). The junction had 3 bases not matched to a gene; V was cut back by 4 bases and J by 10 bases. The CDR3 DNA follows: TGCAGTGCTAAACCTAGCGGGGAGCAGTTCTTC. Translating it yields CSAKPSGEQFF.

There are a few counts of this clone. The chain joins TRBV7-9 to TRBJ2-1; the match to TRBD1 covers 9 bases. Per germline, CDR1 SEHNR and CDR2 FQNEAQ (reference sequence). The CDR3 covers 14 residues. V gave up 5 bases and J gave up 1 base; unmatched junction bases: 0. The CDR3 DNA is TGTGCCAGCAGCGGGACAGGGTCCTACAATGAGCAGTTCTTC. This gives the protein CASSGTGSYNEQFF.

The chain recombines TRBV7-9 with TRBJ1-5; TRBD1 agrees at 7 bases. J lost 5 bases, V lost 3 bases, and 10 bases had no gene match. The germline gives CDR1 SEHNR, CDR2 FQNEAQ (reference sequence). The CDR3 is made up of 16 amino acids. The CDR3 here is CASSLELGRGDQPQHF. The CDR3 DNA follows: TGTGCCAGCAGCTTGGAGCTCGGCAGGGGGGATCAGCCCCAGCATTTT. Complete variable domain (other parts from reference TRBV7-9 and TRBJ1-5): DTGVSQNPRHKITKRGQNVTFRCDPISEHNRLYWYRQTLGQGPEFLTYFQNEAQLEKSRLLSDRFSAERPKGSFSTLEIQRTEQGDSAMYLCASSLELGRGDQPQHFGDGTRLSIL.

The chain couples TRBV9 to TRBJ1-4; D gene uncertain. Germline V CDR1 and CDR2: SGDLS, YYNGEE. V was cut by 0 bases and J by 2 bases, with 8 bases left in between. This CDR3 has 15 amino acids. The CDR3 DNA sequence: TGTGCCAGCAGCGTAGTTGACGGGACTAATGAAAAACTGTTTTTT. Encoded protein: CASSVVDGTNEKLFF.

This clone has just one count. CDR3 coding DNA: TGTGCCAGCAACACCCATTACGAGCAGTACTTC. This encodes CASNTHYEQYF. The chain has TRBV5-5 and TRBJ2-7; D is undetermined. Trimming removed 6 bases at V and 4 bases at J, with 8 bases between. Germline CDR1 reads SGHKS; CDR2 reads YYEKEE (reference sequence). This CDR3 region has 11 residues.

The J gene is TRBJ1-1, the V gene TRBV12-5, with 7 bases lining up with TRBD1. This CDR3 comprises 13 residues. The V and J ends lost 2 bases and 11 bases, in that order; junction bases with no gene match: 8. The germline V gene encodes CDR1 LGHNT and CDR2 FRNRAP. This CDR3 reads CASGLRQQGNAFF. The DNA of the CDR3 is TGTGCTAGTGGTTTGCGCCAACAGGGGAATGCTTTCTTT.

The V and J genes are TRBV5-1 and TRBJ2-7, with 7 bases fitting TRBD2. This CDR3 is 15 amino acids long. The germline gives CDR1 SGHRS, CDR2 YFSETQ. V was pared by 0 bases and J by 3 bases, with 6 bases of the junction left unmatched. The CDR3 loop is CASSLVLAENYEQYF. DNA for the CDR3: TGCGCCAGCAGCTTGGTTCTAGCGGAGAACTACGAGCAGTACTTC.

The genes are TRBV3-1 (or the pseudogene TRBV3-2) and TRBJ1-3; D is possibly TRBD1 (5 bases). Trimming cost V 0 bases and J 5 bases, with 8 bases left between them. Germline V gene lookup returns CDR1 LGHDT and CDR2 YNNKEL (reference sequence). The CDR3 totals 14 residues. The CDR3: CASSQDRGRNTIYF. The CDR3 DNA reads TGTGCCAGCAGCCAAGATAGGGGAAGAAACACCATATATTTT.

This clone has only a few counts. The rearrangement uses TRBV10-3 and TRBJ1-5, with TRBD1 as a possible D gene (6 bases). The CDR3 runs 16 residues. The V end was cut by 4 bases, the J end by 10 bases, with 23 bases between. Germline loops: CDR1 ENHRY, CDR2 SYGVKD. CDR3 DNA: TGTGCCATCAGTGGACCGGGACACCTTCTCAATGGACCCCAGCATTTT. This translates into CAISGPGHLLNGPQHF.

This chain uses TRBV5-5 with TRBJ2-1; 9 bases map to TRBD1. The V gene's germline CDR1 is SGHKS and CDR2 YYEKEE (reference sequence). The V gene end was trimmed by 4 bases and the J gene end by 0 bases; junction bases not matched to a gene: 2. The CDR3 runs 15 residues. CDR3 DNA sequence: TGTGCCAGCAGCCGGACAGGGGTCTCCTACAATGAGCAGTTCTTC. It encodes CASSRTGVSYNEQFF.